This is a list of T cell receptor beta chains from one sample in a study of T-cell reconstitution after alpha-beta-depleted transplantation in children. TCRdb reprocessed the PCR reads via MiXCR and lists one record per CDR3 protein. The data contain about 690,000 distinct CDR3 sequences, roughly 17% of them singletons. Sequences were derived from PBMCs from the stem cell graft donor, sampled from the stem cell graft. Source of these receptors: a human donor who donated a stem cell graft to a child with acute myeloid leukemia. Both conserved end residues are trimmed from each CDR3. Each record gives: J gene, V gene, CDR3 protein.

TRBJ1-2 | TRBV4-1 | ASSQGRDYGYT
TRBJ2-2 | TRBV20-1 | SARASRANTGELF
TRBJ1-1 | TRBV20-1 | SARAQGAEAF
TRBJ1-3 | TRBV20-1 | SARRTLGNTIY
TRBJ2-2 | TRBV29-1 | SVSQRGEAGELF
TRBJ2-5 | TRBV11-2 | ASSPGQGFETQY
TRBJ2-3 | TRBV7-6 | ASSLGGAAADTQY
TRBJ2-1 | TRBV7-2 | ASSIPSRDQQF
TRBJ1-5 | TRBV12-3/TRBV12-4 | ASSFQGARQPQH
TRBJ2-5 | TRBV12-3/TRBV12-4 | ASSLSEVETQY
TRBJ2-3 | TRBV4-3 | ASSQDWGGDTQY
TRBJ2-1 | TRBV10-3 | AINEASGADNEQF
TRBJ2-2 | TRBV4-2 | ASSQESRRTNTGELF
TRBJ2-7 | TRBV7-2 | ASSPATYEQY
TRBJ2-5 | TRBV7-9 | ASSLGAPGGQETQY
TRBJ1-5 | TRBV7-2 | ASSSHYSGQNQPQH
TRBJ1-6 | TRBV20-1 | SARMAARYNSPLH
TRBJ1-1 | TRBV20-1 | SAPLTGGTEAF
TRBJ2-5 | TRBV28 | ASSRGWGRQGPQETQY
TRBJ1-1 | TRBV4-1 | ASSQGTGSTEAF
TRBJ2-1 | TRBV5-6 | ASSLGGSGGAYNEQF
TRBJ2-1 | TRBV29-1 | SVEVGRGDYNEQF
TRBJ2-2 | TRBV20-1 | SARGLETGELF
TRBJ2-7 | TRBV20-1 | SANRQGIAYEQY
TRBJ2-5 | TRBV6-2/TRBV6-3 | ASSYSGTKYQETQY
TRBJ2-7 | TRBV5-1 | ASSGAGYEQY